Described below is a single T cell receptor (beta chain) sequence and its context. Its antigen is not identified. This record comes from a study of cytomegalovirus exposure and HLA in healthy donors. For the study at large: The 550 to 700 first-cohort repertoires and the roughly 120 validation repertoires shared the same platform, a later analysis reported.

Study-level points and caveats: In vitro testing confirmed three CMV-associated chains as specific for CMV antigens. The study recorded 164 TCR beta chains that were cytomegalovirus-associated.

CDR1 SNHLY and CDR2 FYNNEI come from the germline V gene. The CDR3 sequence is 12 residues long. V was trimmed by 4 bases and J by 6 bases, leaving 7 bases between them. Profiling relied on immunoSEQ multiplex PCR, and the TCRdb table lists in-frame clones only, not all of them. The sample lists some 120,000 clones, about nine tenths occurring once. This chain uses TRBV2 with TRBJ2-1; weak D call: TRBD1 (5 bases). The source of this sequence is a man aged 25 to 45 in good health and CMV-seronegative. Specimen: PBMCs. Here the CDR3 DNA reads TGTGCCAGCAGTGCAGGGTCCAATGAGCAGTTCTTC. It codes for CASSAGSNEQFF. The whole variable domain, remainder taken from reference TRBV2 and TRBJ2-1, is EPEVTQTPSHQVTQMGQEVILRCVPISNHLYFYWYRQILGQKVEFLVSFYNNEISEKSEIFDDQFSVERPDGSNFTLKIRSTKLEDSAMYFCASSAGSNEQFFGPGTRLTVL.